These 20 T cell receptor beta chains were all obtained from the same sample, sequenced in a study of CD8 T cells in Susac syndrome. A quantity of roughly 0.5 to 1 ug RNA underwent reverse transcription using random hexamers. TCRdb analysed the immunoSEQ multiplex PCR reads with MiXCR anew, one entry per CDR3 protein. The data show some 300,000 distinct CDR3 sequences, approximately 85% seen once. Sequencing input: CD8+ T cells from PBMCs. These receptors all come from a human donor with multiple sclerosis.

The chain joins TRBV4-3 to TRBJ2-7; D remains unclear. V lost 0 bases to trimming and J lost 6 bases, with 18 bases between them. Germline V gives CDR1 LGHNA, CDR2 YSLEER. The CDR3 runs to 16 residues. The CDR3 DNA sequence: TGCGCCAGCAGCCAAGATAACCCTACGCCAATCCTCGAGCAGTACTTC. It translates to CASSQDNPTPILEQYF.

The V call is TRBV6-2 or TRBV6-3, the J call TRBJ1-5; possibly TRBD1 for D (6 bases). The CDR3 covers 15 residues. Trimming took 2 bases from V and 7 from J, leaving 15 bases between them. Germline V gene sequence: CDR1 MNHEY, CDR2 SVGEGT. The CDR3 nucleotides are TGTGCCAGCAGTTACGCCGGGGGGCGAGGCCAGCCCCAGCATTTT. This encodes CASSYAGGRGQPQHF.

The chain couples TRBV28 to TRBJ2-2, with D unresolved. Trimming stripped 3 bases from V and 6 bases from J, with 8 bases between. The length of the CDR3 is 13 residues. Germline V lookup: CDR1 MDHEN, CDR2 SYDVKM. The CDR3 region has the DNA TGTGCCAGCAGTTTTATCTCCTCCGGGGAGCTGTTTTTT. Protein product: CASSFISSGELFF.

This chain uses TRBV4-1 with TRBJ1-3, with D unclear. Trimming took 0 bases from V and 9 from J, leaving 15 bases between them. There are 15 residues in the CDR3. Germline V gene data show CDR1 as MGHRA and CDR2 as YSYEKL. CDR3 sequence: CASSQDWQPRATIYF. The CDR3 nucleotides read TGCGCCAGCAGCCAAGATTGGCAGCCCCGGGCCACCATATATTTT.

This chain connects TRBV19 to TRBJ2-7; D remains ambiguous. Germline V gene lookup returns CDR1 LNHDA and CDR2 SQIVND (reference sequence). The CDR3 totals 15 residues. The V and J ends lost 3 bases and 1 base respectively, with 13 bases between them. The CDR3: CASSILVGGSYEQYF. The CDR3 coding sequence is TGTGCCAGTAGTATCTTGGTCGGCGGTTCCTACGAGCAGTACTTC.

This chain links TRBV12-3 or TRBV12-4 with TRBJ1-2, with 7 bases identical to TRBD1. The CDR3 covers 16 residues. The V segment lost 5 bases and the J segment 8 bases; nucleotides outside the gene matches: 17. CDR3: CASSISGQVKLHGYTF. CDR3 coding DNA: TGTGCCAGCAGTATCTCCGGACAGGTTAAATTGCACGGCTACACCTTC.

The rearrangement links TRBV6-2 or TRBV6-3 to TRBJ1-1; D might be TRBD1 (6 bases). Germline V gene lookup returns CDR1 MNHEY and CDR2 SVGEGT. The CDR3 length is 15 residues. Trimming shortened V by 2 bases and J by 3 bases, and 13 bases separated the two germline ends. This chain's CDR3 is CASSYAGAWDTEAFF. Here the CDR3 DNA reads TGTGCCAGCAGTTACGCGGGGGCCTGGGACACTGAAGCTTTCTTT.

CDR3: CASSPLAAGSNEQFF. The CDR3 nucleotides are TGTGCCAGTAGTCCCCTCGCGGCAGGGAGCAATGAGCAGTTCTTC. The chain uses TRBV19 and TRBJ2-1; perhaps D is TRBD1 or TRBD2 (5 bases each). The CDR3 totals 15 residues. Germline CDR1 reads LNHDA; CDR2 reads SQIVND (reference sequence). Trimming removed 5 bases at V and 6 bases at J, with 17 bases between. The whole variable domain, remainder taken from reference TRBV19 and TRBJ2-1, is DGGITQSPKYLFRKEGQNVTLSCEQNLNHDAMYWYRQDPGQGLRLIYYSQIVNDFQKGDIAEGYSVSREKKESFPLTVTSAQKNPTAFYLCASSPLAAGSNEQFFGPGTRLTVL.

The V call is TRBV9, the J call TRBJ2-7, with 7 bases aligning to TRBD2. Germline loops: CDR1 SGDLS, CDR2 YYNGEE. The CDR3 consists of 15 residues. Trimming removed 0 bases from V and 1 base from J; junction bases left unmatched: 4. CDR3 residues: CASSVAGGLSYEQYF. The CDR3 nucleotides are TGTGCCAGCAGCGTAGCGGGAGGCCTTTCCTACGAGCAGTACTTC. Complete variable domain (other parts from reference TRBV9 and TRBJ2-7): DSGVTQTPKHLITATGQRVTLRCSPRSGDLSVYWYQQSLDQGLQFLIQYYNGEERAKGNILERFSAQQFPDLHSELNLSSLELGDSALYFCASSVAGGLSYEQYFGPGTRLTVT.

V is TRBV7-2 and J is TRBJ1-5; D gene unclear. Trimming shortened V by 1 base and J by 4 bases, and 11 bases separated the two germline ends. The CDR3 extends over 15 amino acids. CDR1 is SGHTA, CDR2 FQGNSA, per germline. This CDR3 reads CASSLEEGWNQPQHF. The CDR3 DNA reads TGTGCCAGCAGCTTAGAGGAAGGGTGGAATCAGCCCCAGCATTTT.

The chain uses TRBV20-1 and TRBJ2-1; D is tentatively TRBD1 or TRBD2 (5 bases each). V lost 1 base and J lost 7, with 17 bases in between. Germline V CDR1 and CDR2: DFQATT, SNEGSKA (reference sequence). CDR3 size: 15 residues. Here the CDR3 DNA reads TGCAGTGCTAGAGGGGGGACCTCGTCGATGAATGAGCAGTTCTTC. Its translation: CSARGGTSSMNEQFF.

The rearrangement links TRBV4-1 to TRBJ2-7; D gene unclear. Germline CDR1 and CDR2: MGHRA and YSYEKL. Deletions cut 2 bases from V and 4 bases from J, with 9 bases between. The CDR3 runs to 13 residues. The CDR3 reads CASSQMISYEQYF. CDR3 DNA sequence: TGCGCCAGCAGCCAAATGATAAGTTACGAGCAGTACTTC.

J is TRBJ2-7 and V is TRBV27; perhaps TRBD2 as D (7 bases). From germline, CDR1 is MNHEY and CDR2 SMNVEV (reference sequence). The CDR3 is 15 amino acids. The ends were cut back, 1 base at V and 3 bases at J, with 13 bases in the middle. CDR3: CASSLLEGGGYEQYF. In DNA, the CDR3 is TGTGCCAGCAGTTTATTAGAGGGGGGGGGCTACGAGCAGTACTTC.

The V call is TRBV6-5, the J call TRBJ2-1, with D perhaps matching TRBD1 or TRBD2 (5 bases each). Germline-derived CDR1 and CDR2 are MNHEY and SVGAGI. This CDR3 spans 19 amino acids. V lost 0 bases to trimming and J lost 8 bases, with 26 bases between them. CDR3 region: CASSYSRRYRDLVGDEQFF. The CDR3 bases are TGTGCCAGCAGTTACTCGCGTCGCTACCGGGACCTAGTAGGCGATGAGCAGTTCTTC.

The CDR3 is CASSPFAANTEAFF. As DNA, the CDR3 is TGTGCCAGCTCACCATTCGCGGCGAACACTGAAGCTTTCTTT. This chain uses TRBV18 with TRBJ1-1; D remains ambiguous. From germline, CDR1 is KGHSH and CDR2 LQKENI. V was shortened by 2 bases and J by 1 base, with 8 bases between the two germline ends. This CDR3 has 14 residues.

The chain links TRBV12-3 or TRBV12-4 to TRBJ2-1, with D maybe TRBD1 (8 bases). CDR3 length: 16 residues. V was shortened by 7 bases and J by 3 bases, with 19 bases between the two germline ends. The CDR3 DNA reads TGTGCCAGCAAAAAAGAGACAGGGGACTACTACAATGAGCAGTTCTTC. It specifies CASKKETGDYYNEQFF.

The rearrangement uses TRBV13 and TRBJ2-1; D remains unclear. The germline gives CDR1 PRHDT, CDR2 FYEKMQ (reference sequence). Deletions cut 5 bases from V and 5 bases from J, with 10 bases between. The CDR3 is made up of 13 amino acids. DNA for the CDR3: TGTGCCAGCAGCGACTGGGCGAACAATGAGCAGTTCTTC. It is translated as CASSDWANNEQFF.

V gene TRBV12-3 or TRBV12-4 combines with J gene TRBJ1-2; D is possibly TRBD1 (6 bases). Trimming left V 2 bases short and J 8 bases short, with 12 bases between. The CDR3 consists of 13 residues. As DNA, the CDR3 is TGTGCCAGCAGTTTAAGGGGGGGTATCGGCTACACCTTC. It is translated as CASSLRGGIGYTF.

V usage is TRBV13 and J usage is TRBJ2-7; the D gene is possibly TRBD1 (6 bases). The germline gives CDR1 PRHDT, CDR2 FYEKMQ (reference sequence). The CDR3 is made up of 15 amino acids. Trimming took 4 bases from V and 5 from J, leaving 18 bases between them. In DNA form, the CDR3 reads TGTGCCAGCAGCTCTAGCTACAGGGTGAGAAACGAGCAGTACTTC. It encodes CASSSSYRVRNEQYF.

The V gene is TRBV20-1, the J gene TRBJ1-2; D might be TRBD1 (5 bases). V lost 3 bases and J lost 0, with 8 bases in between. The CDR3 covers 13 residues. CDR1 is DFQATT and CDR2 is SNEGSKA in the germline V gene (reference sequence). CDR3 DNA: TGCAGTGCTAGTGGGGGAGCTAACTATGGCTACACCTTC. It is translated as CSASGGANYGYTF.